The T cell receptor beta chain under discussion was sequenced for a study of CD8 T cells in Susac syndrome (dated by TCRdb to between 2019 and 2020). In terms of the full investigation: The study used repertoire sequencing to test whether antigen drove CD8+ T cell activation and differentiation in Susac syndrome.

Peripheral blood CD8+ and CD4+ T cells from healthy donors, Susac syndrome patients and multiple sclerosis patients were profiled using high-throughput TCR beta sequencing. The multiple sclerosis controls were treatment-naive patients who had stable or active relapsing-remitting disease and met the revised McDonald criteria. CD8+ TEMRA cells were enriched by FACS, while bulk CD8+ and CD4+ T cells were purified by magnetic negative isolation. Blood was drawn into EDTA tubes, processed within 24 hours, and PBMCs were isolated by density gradient centrifugation. PBMCs destined for TCR sequencing were cryopreserved in liquid nitrogen and later thawed in a 37 °C water bath. A purity of at least 90% was achieved for sorted or isolated CD4+, CD8+ and CD8+ TEMRA cells. RNA was extracted with the RNeasy kit and roughly 0.45 to 1 ug was reverse transcribed using random hexamers. The immunoSEQ multiplex PCR assay, which covers 54 Vbeta and 13 Jbeta segments, was used to amplify TCR beta CDR3 regions. Bias from PCR amplification was corrected by using a synthetic template baseline for primer optimization and for computational correction. The paper's data handling went like this. Only productive sequences were kept, with reads annotated to V, D and J genes according to IMGT and analyzed in immunoSEQ Analyzer. Clonality was computed as one minus Shannon entropy normalized by log2 of the number of productive unique sequences. For each patient and control, public and private clones were evaluated among the 100 most prevalent clones. Clones were defined as Susac-specific if absent from the healthy and MS cohorts, from some 1,000 published viral clones and from other ImmuneACCESS disease sequences. In TCRdb, the public reads were trimmed at Q25 with fastp and aligned with MiXCR, with productive beta chains retained. Each record represents a unique CDR3 protein, reported with the most common genes and DNA among its rows. TCRdb, not the original authors, processed these V and J calls. The sample records approximately 200,000 distinct CDR3 sequences, roughly 94% of which are singletons. The ten biggest clones cover 0.07% to 0.095% of the sample.

Relative to germline, V is missing 0 bases and J is missing 1 base, with 3 bases of the junction outside any gene match. The germline V gene (reference sequence) gives CDR1 as DFQATT and CDR2 as SNEGSKA. The CDR3 runs 15 residues from the cysteine to the phenylalanine. The read is trimmed to its CDR3 DNA, 45 bases read in frame from base 1. General conclusions and limits of the study: The study acknowledged that relatively few individuals were included in the TCR sequencing and HLA analysis.

Details on this clonotype: Its antigen specificity is not known. Base qualities are not at hand, and no much larger clone is one base apart.

The chain was built from TRBV20-1 and TRBJ1-1; the junction holds 9 bases that match TRBD1. The origin of this receptor is a human donor with multiple sclerosis. Sequencing input: CD4+ T cells from PBMCs. DNA sequence: TGCAGTGCTAGAGACCAGACAGGGGGGAACACTGAAGCTTTCTTT. Its amino acids are CSARDQTGGNTEAFF.